The 21 T cell receptor beta chains below all came from one sample that was sequenced in a study of radiotherapy plus CTLA-4 blockade in lung cancer. Profiling relied on immunoSEQ multiplex PCR, and the TCRdb table lists in-frame clones only, not all of them. The profile shows 45,000 to 55,000 clones, approximately 80% of them singletons. Specimen: peripheral blood, collected from a patient treated with radiotherapy plus ipilimumab. The receptors were sampled from a human donor with non-small cell lung cancer who had a partial response to radiotherapy plus ipilimumab.

DNA for the CDR3: TGTGCCAGCAGCTTAGCGGCAGGGGTGACCTACAATGAGCAGTTCTTC. Translating it yields CASSLAAGVTYNEQFF. V gene TRBV7-6 combines with J gene TRBJ2-1; D is possibly TRBD1 (6 bases). This CDR3 spans 16 amino acids. V lost 0 bases to trimming and J lost 2 bases, with 11 bases between them. Germline CDR1 reads SGHVS; CDR2 reads FNYEAQ.

This clone was counted only a few times. The chain employs TRBV6-6 and TRBJ2-7; 10 nucleotides line up with TRBD1. The CDR3 covers 15 residues. In germline, CDR1 is MNHNY, CDR2 SVGAGI (reference sequence). Trimming removed 5 bases from V and 2 bases from J; junction bases left unmatched: 6. The CDR3 DNA sequence: TGTGCCAGCAGTAGGGACAGGGGAATGGCCTACGAGCAGTACTTC. Translation gives CASSRDRGMAYEQYF.

J is TRBJ2-7 and V is TRBV7-9; 7 nucleotides line up with TRBD2. The CDR3 is 12 amino acids. V shed 6 bases, J shed 3 bases, and the junction held 2 bases outside the gene matches. CDR1 and CDR2 (germline): SEHNR, FQNEAQ (reference sequence). The CDR3 DNA follows: TGTGCCAGCAGTCCGGGGGGCTACGAGCAGTACTTC. Translating it yields CASSPGGYEQYF.

CDR3 sequence: CASSQREGGAPWEKLFF. CDR3 nucleotide sequence: TGTGCCAGCAGCCAAAGAGAAGGGGGCGCCCCTTGGGAAAAACTGTTTTTT. The V gene is TRBV14, the J gene TRBJ1-4; 7 bases match TRBD1. After removal of 2 bases from V and 8 bases from J, the junction contained 14 bases not matched to a gene. The CDR3 is 17 residues long. CDR1 and CDR2 from the germline V gene are SGHDN and FVKESK.

The rearrangement uses TRBV7-7 and TRBJ2-2; TRBD2 might be the D (6 bases). The CDR3 consists of 14 residues. The germline CDR1 and CDR2 sequences are SSHAT and FNYEAQ (reference sequence). The V end lost 5 bases, the J end lost 4 bases, and 11 bases lay between the germline ends. CDR3 sequence: CASSDGTSTGELFF. The CDR3 DNA reads TGTGCCAGCAGCGACGGGACTTCCACCGGGGAGCTGTTTTTT.

The chain has TRBV28 and TRBJ2-5; TRBD2 matches 7 bases. Germline lookup yields CDR1 MDHEN and CDR2 SYDVKM. V dropped 6 bases and J dropped 5; count of bases not matched to a gene: 6. The CDR3 is made up of 13 amino acids. CDR3 sequence reads: CASRTQGGETQYF. The CDR3 coding sequence is TGTGCCAGCAGAACCCAGGGAGGGGAGACCCAGTACTTC. Filled out from reference TRBV28 and TRBJ2-5, the complete variable domain reads DVKVTQSSRYLVKRTGEKVFLECVQDMDHENMFWYRQDPGLGLRLIYFSYDVKMKEKGDIPEGYSVSREKKERFSLILESASTNQTSMYLCASRTQGGETQYFGPGTRLLVL.

The chain couples TRBV4-2 to TRBJ2-7; 8 nucleotides align to TRBD1. The trim removed 4 bases at V and 4 bases at J, leaving 6 bases unmatched. CDR3 length: 14 amino acids. The germline V gene has CDR1 LGHNA and CDR2 YNFKEQ. The CDR3 reads CASSPQGAGYEQYF. The CDR3 DNA reads TGTGCCAGCAGCCCTCAGGGGGCGGGGTACGAGCAGTACTTC.

The chain employs TRBV2 and TRBJ2-2, with unresolved D. CDR1 is SNHLY and CDR2 is FYNNEI in the germline V gene. Trimming took off 4 bases at V and 1 base at J, with 7 bases between the two ends. This CDR3 comprises 14 residues. The CDR3: CASSVYWNTGELFF. The CDR3 nucleotides are TGTGCCAGCAGTGTATATTGGAACACCGGGGAGCTGTTTTTT. Looking up the rest from reference TRBV2 and TRBJ2-2 gives the full variable domain: EPEVTQTPSHQVTQMGQEVILRCVPISNHLYFYWYRQILGQKVEFLVSFYNNEISEKSEIFDDQFSVERPDGSNFTLKIRSTKLEDSAMYFCASSVYWNTGELFFGEGSRLTVL.

This clone has a single count. The J gene is TRBJ2-7, the V gene TRBV2; D remains ambiguous. From germline, CDR1 is SNHLY and CDR2 FYNNEI. This CDR3 has 15 amino acids. V lost 1 base and J lost 0, with 10 bases in between. The CDR3 spells CASSEDRLSSYEQYF. The CDR3 DNA sequence: TGTGCCAGCAGTGAAGACAGATTAAGCTCCTACGAGCAGTACTTC.

The chain is built from TRBV6-1 and TRBJ1-2; perhaps TRBD1 as D (5 bases). The CDR3 is made up of 12 amino acids. Trimming shortened V by 1 base and J by 7 bases, and 7 bases separated the two germline ends. Germline V CDR1 and CDR2: MNHNS, SASEGT. CDR3 DNA sequence: TGTGCCAGCAGTGAAGTAAGGGGTGGCTACACCTTC. Protein product: CASSEVRGGYTF.

The chain is built from TRBV6-1 and TRBJ2-2; weak D call: TRBD1 (7 bases). V gave up 5 bases and J gave up 5 bases, with 15 bases separating them. CDR3 size: 15 residues. Germline V lookup: CDR1 MNHNS, CDR2 SASEGT. The CDR3 reads CASSSRQGGTGELFF. In DNA form, the CDR3 reads TGTGCCAGCAGTAGCCGACAGGGAGGAACCGGGGAGCTGTTTTTT.

This chain joins TRBV11-2 and TRBJ2-7, with 9 bases identical to TRBD1. The V gene end was trimmed by 2 bases and the J gene end by 1 base; junction bases not matched to a gene: 12. From germline, CDR1 is SGHAT and CDR2 FQNNGV. The CDR3 runs 18 residues. CDR3 region: CASSLSGTGTGKSYEQYF. The CDR3 DNA reads TGTGCCAGCAGCTTATCCGGTACCGGGACAGGGAAGTCCTACGAGCAGTACTTC.

This clone was seen only once. The V call is TRBV5-8, the J call TRBJ2-5; 9 bases are shared with TRBD2. This CDR3 comprises 16 residues. In germline, CDR1 is SGHTS, CDR2 YDEGEE. J lost 0 bases, V lost 4 bases, and 7 bases had no gene match. The CDR3 DNA is TGTGCCAGCAGCGTGGGGACTAGCAGTAACCAAGAGACCCAGTACTTC. Its protein product is CASSVGTSSNQETQYF.

The chain uses TRBV7-6 and TRBJ2-2; 10 bases fit TRBD1. The junction had 4 bases not matched to a gene; V was cut back by 5 bases and J by 4 bases. Germline V gene sequence: CDR1 SGHVS, CDR2 FNYEAQ. The CDR3 length is 15 residues. CDR3 DNA: TGTGCCAGCAGCGACAGGGGGCGAGGCACCGGGGAGCTGTTTTTT. It codes for CASSDRGRGTGELFF. The full variable domain, rest sourced from reference TRBV7-6 and TRBJ2-2, is GAGVSQSPRYKVTKRGQDVALRCDPISGHVSLYWYRQALGQGPEFLTYFNYEAQQDKSGLPNDRFSAERPEGSISTLTIQRTEQRDSAMYRCASSDRGRGTGELFFGEGSRLTVL.

This chain uses TRBV6-1 with TRBJ2-7; maybe TRBD1 (6 bases). Germline V gene data show CDR1 as MNHNS and CDR2 as SASEGT. The CDR3 contains 14 residues. The V and J ends lost 4 bases and 4 bases respectively, with 14 bases between them. The CDR3 nucleotides read TGTGCCAGCAGTGGAGGACAGAAAGGTTACGAGCAGTACTTC. As protein: CASSGGQKGYEQYF.

This chain joins TRBV5-4 and TRBJ2-5, with 9 bases lining up with TRBD1. There are 15 residues in the CDR3. The V and J ends lost 7 bases and 1 base, in that order; junction bases with no gene match: 8. Per the germline V gene, CDR1 is SGHNT and CDR2 is YYREEE (reference sequence). CDR3 protein: CASFRDRDFQETQYF. CDR3 DNA: TGTGCCAGCTTCCGGGACAGGGATTTCCAAGAGACCCAGTACTTC.

The CDR3 loop reads CASSFLTGTYEQYF. The CDR3 DNA reads TGTGCCAGCAGTTTCCTTACAGGGACCTACGAGCAGTACTTC. This chain connects TRBV27 to TRBJ2-7; D is perhaps TRBD1 (6 bases). The V end was cut by 3 bases, the J end by 2 bases, with 11 bases between. Germline assignment: CDR1 MNHEY and CDR2 SMNVEV (reference sequence). The CDR3 extends over 14 amino acids.

The rearrangement links TRBV30 to TRBJ2-5, with 12 bases matching TRBD2. With 0 bases clipped from V and 1 base from J, the junction kept 6 bases outside the gene matches. Per the germline V gene, CDR1 is GTSNPN and CDR2 is SVGIG (reference sequence). CDR3 length: 17 amino acids. The CDR3 loop is CAWSVVRTSGVQETQYF. The CDR3 region has the DNA TGTGCCTGGAGTGTGGTCAGGACTAGCGGGGTCCAAGAGACCCAGTACTTC.

This chain connects TRBV5-4 to TRBJ2-5; 14 bases match TRBD2. The length of the CDR3 is 16 residues. Looked up from germline, CDR1 is SGHNT and CDR2 is YYREEE (reference sequence). V lost 4 bases and J lost 3; bases outside the gene matches: 5. CDR3 DNA: TGTGCCAGCAGCCGGACTAGCGGGGGGCCAGAAGAGACCCAGTACTTC. Amino acids: CASSRTSGGPEETQYF.

The chain has TRBV9 and TRBJ2-2; 7 bases map to TRBD1. Germline V gives CDR1 SGDLS, CDR2 YYNGEE. Germline trimming cut 4 bases from V and 1 base from J; bases unmatched to any gene: 4. The CDR3 is 15 amino acids. This CDR3 is CASSMTGRNTGELFF. The CDR3 DNA follows: TGTGCCAGCAGCATGACAGGGAGGAACACCGGGGAGCTGTTTTTT.

V usage is TRBV6-6 and J usage is TRBJ1-4; D is possibly TRBD1 (5 bases). Between the trimmed V and J ends, which lost 2 bases and 4 bases, there was a span of 11 bases. Germline assignment: CDR1 MNHNY and CDR2 SVGAGI (reference sequence). The CDR3 has 15 amino acids. The CDR3 DNA reads TGTGCCAGCAGTTACGGGGGGACTAGTAATGAAAAACTGTTTTTT. Encoded protein: CASSYGGTSNEKLFF.